Following are 17 T cell receptor beta chains from one sample sequenced in a study of T cell clonotyping in hematopoietic cell transplantation. Some clones are missing from TCRdb's copy, which holds only in-frame ones; the method was immunoSEQ multiplex PCR. Counted here are about 19,000 clones, roughly 80% occurring once; the ten biggest clones make up about a sixth. The time point was: recipient sample about 28 days before transplant, after cytoreduction. The sample consisted of peripheral blood mononuclear cells, taken before stem cell transplant. These receptors were obtained from a man aged 60 to 75 with acute myeloid leukemia. Some clones in this sample may be carry-over from other donors' samples.

This chain uses TRBV9 with TRBJ2-1; tentatively, D is TRBD2 (7 bases). Per the germline V gene, CDR1 is SGDLS and CDR2 is YYNGEE. The CDR3 consists of 18 residues. V lost 0 bases, J lost 2 bases, and 18 bases lay in between. CDR3 amino acids: CASSVVGGLARAYNEQFF. The CDR3 DNA follows: TGTGCCAGCAGCGTAGTGGGGGGGCTAGCGAGAGCCTACAATGAGCAGTTCTTC.

V is TRBV10-3 and J is TRBJ2-1; 10 bases fit TRBD2. Germline V CDR1 and CDR2: ENHRY, SYGVKD. J was trimmed by 4 bases and V by 10 bases; bases with no gene match: 13. This CDR3 contains 16 residues. For the CDR3, the DNA is TGTGCCACCCTTCACCAACTAGCGGGGCATTACAATGAGCAGTTCTTC. It encodes CATLHQLAGHYNEQFF.

The CDR3 bases are TGTGCCAGCAGCTTAGGTCCGGGGGCCTCCTACGAGCAGTACTTC. Encoded protein: CASSLGPGASYEQYF. The rearrangement links TRBV7-2 to TRBJ2-7, with D perhaps matching TRBD1 or TRBD2 (6 bases each). V was pared by 1 base and J by 0 bases, with 10 bases between. Per the germline V gene, CDR1 is SGHTA and CDR2 is FQGNSA. This CDR3 has 15 residues.

This chain joins TRBV6-5 and TRBJ2-7, with D possibly being TRBD1 (6 bases). This CDR3 contains 14 residues. The V end was cut by 5 bases, the J end by 2 bases, with 13 bases between. The germline V gene encodes CDR1 MNHEY and CDR2 SVGAGI. CDR3: CASSGRTATYEQYF. The DNA for the CDR3 is TGTGCCAGCAGTGGCCGGACAGCCACCTACGAGCAGTACTTC.

This clone was seen a handful of times. The J gene is TRBJ1-6, the V gene TRBV11-3, with D perhaps matching TRBD1 (6 bases). This CDR3 has 13 amino acids. V was clipped by 0 bases and J by 10 bases, with 7 bases between them. CDR1 and CDR2 (germline): SGHNT, YENEEA. The CDR3 loop is CASSLEQGSPLHF. In DNA, the CDR3 is TGTGCCAGCAGCTTAGAGCAGGGGTCACCCCTCCACTTT.

V usage is TRBV30 and J usage is TRBJ2-7; D is unclear. This CDR3 spans 12 amino acids. Germline V gives CDR1 GTSNPN, CDR2 SVGIG (reference sequence). The V end was cut by 2 bases, the J end by 2 bases, with 7 bases between. CDR3 loop: CAWSFTTYEQYF. As DNA, the CDR3 is TGTGCCTGGAGTTTTACAACCTACGAGCAGTACTTC.

Written as DNA, the CDR3 is TGTGCCAGTAGTATCGGTCAGGGTGGAAACACCATATATTTT. Its translation is CASSIGQGGNTIYF. The V call is TRBV19, the J call TRBJ1-3; D is perhaps TRBD1 (5 bases). The germline V gene encodes CDR1 LNHDA and CDR2 SQIVND (reference sequence). The CDR3 covers 14 residues. V gave up 3 bases and J gave up 3 bases, with 9 bases separating them. The whole variable domain, filled in from reference TRBV19 and TRBJ1-3, reads DGGITQSPKYLFRKEGQNVTLSCEQNLNHDAMYWYRQDPGQGLRLIYYSQIVNDFQKGDIAEGYSVSREKKESFPLTVTSAQKNPTAFYLCASSIGQGGNTIYFGEGSWLTVV.

This clone was recorded a few times. The V gene is TRBV6-5, the J gene TRBJ2-3, with D possibly being TRBD2 (6 bases). There are 14 residues in the CDR3. The V end was cut by 7 bases, the J end by 2 bases, with 13 bases between. Germline values: CDR1 MNHEY, CDR2 SVGAGI. The CDR3 DNA reads TGTGCCAGCACCTCGGGACTGCACACAGATACGCAGTATTTT. This translates into CASTSGLHTDTQYF.

This clone was counted once. The CDR3 coding sequence is TGTGCCAGCGTATACCCCGACAGTGGTCAGCCCCAGCATTTT. Translation gives CASVYPDSGQPQHF. The chain is built from TRBV28 and TRBJ1-5; possible D gene TRBD1, 5 bases. V lost 8 bases to trimming and J lost 6 bases, with 17 bases between them. The CDR3 covers 14 residues. CDR1 and CDR2 (germline): MDHEN, SYDVKM.

The chain combines TRBV6-5 with TRBJ2-4; TRBD1 or TRBD2 may be the D gene (5 bases each). The CDR3 consists of 15 residues. Trimming cost V 2 bases and J 9 bases, with 17 bases left between them. Germline V gene sequence: CDR1 MNHEY, CDR2 SVGAGI. CDR3 loop: CASSYGGQGWSIQYF. The CDR3 region has the DNA TGTGCCAGCAGTTACGGCGGGCAGGGCTGGAGCATTCAGTACTTC.

The genes are TRBV11-2 and TRBJ1-6; TRBD1 agrees at 7 bases. After removal of 5 bases from V and 9 bases from J, the junction contained 7 bases not matched to a gene. Germline-derived CDR1 and CDR2 are SGHAT and FQNNGV. CDR3 length: 14 amino acids. CDR3 sequence (DNA): TGTGCCAGCAGCCGCGAGAGACAGGGTTCACCCCTCCACTTT. Translation gives CASSRERQGSPLHF.

The chain joins TRBV5-6 to TRBJ2-7; weak D call: TRBD2 (7 bases). The ends were cut back, 4 bases at V and 2 bases at J, with 16 bases in the middle. The CDR3 covers 15 residues. Per the germline V gene, CDR1 is SGHDT and CDR2 is YYEEEE. The CDR3 loop is CASSGGEGEPYEQYF. CDR3 DNA sequence: TGTGCCAGCAGCGGGGGGGAGGGGGAACCCTACGAGCAGTACTTC.

This clone was found a few times. V usage is TRBV7-3 and J usage is TRBJ2-3; 10 nucleotides align to TRBD2. Germline assignment: CDR1 SGHTA and CDR2 FQGTGA. This CDR3 is 17 amino acids long. J was trimmed by 2 bases and V by 1 base; bases with no gene match: 6. The CDR3 DNA reads as TGTGCCAGCAGCTTAAGAGTTAGCGGGGGGCCCACAGATACGCAGTATTTT. It codes for CASSLRVSGGPTDTQYF.

The chain has TRBV5-6 and TRBJ2-5; tentative D call: TRBD1 (6 bases). The germline CDR1 and CDR2 sequences are SGHDT and YYEEEE. V lost 2 bases and J 5 bases, leaving 22 bases between the germline ends. The CDR3 runs to 17 residues. In DNA form, the CDR3 reads TGTGCCAGCAGCTTATTTACAGGGTACCTTACCTCGGAGACCCAGTACTTC. Its translation: CASSLFTGYLTSETQYF.

V usage is TRBV14 and J usage is TRBJ2-1; D gene uncertain. CDR3 length: 12 amino acids. V lost 4 bases and J lost 4, with 5 bases in between. Germline loops: CDR1 SGHDN, CDR2 FVKESK. The CDR3, as DNA: TGTGCCAGCAGCCCTTCTTACAATGAGCAGTTCTTC. Its protein product is CASSPSYNEQFF.

As for this clone: Germline is not matched at one junction end, which may reflect a read error. The chain carries TRBV5-6 and TRBJ2-7; 12 nucleotides agree with TRBD2. The CDR3 is 13 residues long. The germline gives CDR1 SGHDT, CDR2 YYEEEE. The DNA of the CDR3 is TGTGCCAGCAGCTTGACTCTAGCGGGAGGGCCGAGCTTC. It encodes CASSLTLAGGPSF.

The chain has TRBV25-1 and TRBJ1-4; no clear D. From germline, CDR1 is MGHDK and CDR2 SYGVNS. The CDR3 runs to 16 residues. Trimming removed 0 bases at V and 1 base at J, with 9 bases between. The CDR3 DNA reads as TGTGCCAGCAGTGAATATGACGGGAGAACTAATGAAAAACTGTTTTTT. Translating it yields CASSEYDGRTNEKLFF.